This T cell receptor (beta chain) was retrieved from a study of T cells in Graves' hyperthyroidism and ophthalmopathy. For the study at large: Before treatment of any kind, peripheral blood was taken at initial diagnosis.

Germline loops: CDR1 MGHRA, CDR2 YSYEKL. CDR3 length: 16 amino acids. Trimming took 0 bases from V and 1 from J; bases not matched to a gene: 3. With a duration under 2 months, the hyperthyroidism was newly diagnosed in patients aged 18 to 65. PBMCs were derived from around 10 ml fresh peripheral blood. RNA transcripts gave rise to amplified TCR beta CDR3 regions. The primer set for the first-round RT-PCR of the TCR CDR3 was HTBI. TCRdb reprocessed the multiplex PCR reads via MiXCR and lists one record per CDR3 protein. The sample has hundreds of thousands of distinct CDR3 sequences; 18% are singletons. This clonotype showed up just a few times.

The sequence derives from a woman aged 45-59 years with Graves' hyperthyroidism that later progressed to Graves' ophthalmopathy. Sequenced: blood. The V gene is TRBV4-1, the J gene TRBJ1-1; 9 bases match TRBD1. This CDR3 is CASSQDPGQGNTEAFF. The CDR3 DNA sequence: TGCGCCAGCAGCCAAGATCCGGGACAGGGGAACACTGAAGCTTTCTTT.